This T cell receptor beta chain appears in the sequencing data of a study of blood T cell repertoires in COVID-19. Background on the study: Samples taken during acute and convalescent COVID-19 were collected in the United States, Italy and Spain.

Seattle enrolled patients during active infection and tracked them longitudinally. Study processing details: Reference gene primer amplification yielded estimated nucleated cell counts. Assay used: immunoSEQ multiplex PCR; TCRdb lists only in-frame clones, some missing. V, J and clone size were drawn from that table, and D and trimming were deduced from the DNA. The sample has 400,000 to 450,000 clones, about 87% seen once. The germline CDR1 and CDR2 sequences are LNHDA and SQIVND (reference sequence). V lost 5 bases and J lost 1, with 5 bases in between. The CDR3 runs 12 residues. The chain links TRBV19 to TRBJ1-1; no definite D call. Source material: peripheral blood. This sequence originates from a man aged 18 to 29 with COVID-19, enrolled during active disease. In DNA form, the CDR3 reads TGTGCCAGTAGTGTCCGGAACACTGAAGCTTTCTTT. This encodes CASSVRNTEAFF.